The 24 T cell receptor beta chains below come from one sample, sequenced in a study of beta chain features in type 1 diabetes. The entirety of the isolated RNA underwent reverse transcription, so expressed TCRB transcripts were sequenced. The data were produced by immunoSEQ multiplex PCR, yet TCRdb's version contains in-frame clones alone and is incomplete. The repertoire has around 250,000 clones, 27% of them found once; the top ten carry under 5%. Sequenced material: central memory CD4+ T cells from blood. The receptors here all came from a man aged 25 to 40 in good health.

This clone was seen a few times. The rearrangement links TRBV5-4 to TRBJ2-1; 9 bases line up with TRBD1. The germline V gene has CDR1 SGHNT and CDR2 YYREEE (reference sequence). V lost 1 base to trimming and J lost 5 bases; unmatched junction nucleotides: 4. This CDR3 is 15 amino acids long. The CDR3 protein is CASSLSGQGNNEQFF. The CDR3 DNA sequence: TGTGCCAGCAGCTTGTCGGGACAGGGCAACAATGAGCAGTTCTTC.

J is TRBJ1-2 and V is TRBV7-9, with D maybe TRBD1 (6 bases). Germline lookup yields CDR1 SEHNR and CDR2 FQNEAQ (reference sequence). There are 14 residues in the CDR3. The V end was cut by 5 bases, the J end by 6 bases, with 16 bases between. The CDR3 region is CASSNRERVNGYTF. DNA of the CDR3: TGTGCCAGCAGCAACAGGGAAAGAGTTAATGGCTACACCTTC.

Note on this clone: The same CDR3 arises from other DNA sequences in this sample as well. The rearrangement links TRBV5-1 to TRBJ2-3, with D unclear. The germline V gene has CDR1 SGHRS and CDR2 YFSETQ. Deletions cut 1 base from V and 6 bases from J, with 3 bases between. The CDR3 is made up of 11 amino acids. The CDR3 sequence: CASSLSDTQYF. The CDR3 nucleotides read TGCGCCAGCAGCTTGTCTGATACGCAGTATTTT.

This clone was seen repeatedly, ten times or more. V and J are TRBV7-2 and TRBJ2-1; TRBD2 agrees at 10 bases. The CDR3 is 16 residues long. Germline V gene lookup returns CDR1 SGHTA and CDR2 FQGNSA. V lost 5 bases and J lost 10; bases outside the gene matches: 14. The CDR3: CASSVSASGRLGEQFF. The CDR3 nucleotides read TGTGCCAGCAGCGTATCGGCTAGCGGGAGATTAGGGGAGCAGTTCTTC.

CDR3 sequence reads: CASVPGQGSASIYF. CDR3 DNA: TGTGCCAGCGTTCCGGGACAGGGGTCTGCTTCCATATATTTT. V usage is TRBV2 and J usage is TRBJ1-3; 10 nucleotides line up with TRBD1. Germline V CDR1 and CDR2: SNHLY, FYNNEI. The CDR3 contains 14 residues. The junction had 12 bases not matched to a gene; V was cut back by 8 bases and J by 11 bases.

This clone was recorded a few times. The rearrangement joins TRBV15 to TRBJ1-4; D is possibly TRBD1 (6 bases). Trimming removed 5 bases at V and 5 bases at J, with 15 bases between. This CDR3 contains 15 residues. Germline CDR1 LNHNV, CDR2 YYDKDF (reference sequence). CDR3 sequence reads: CATSLPGAENEKLFF. The CDR3 DNA reads as TGTGCCACCAGCCTACCAGGGGCCGAGAATGAAAAACTGTTTTTT.

On this clone itself: This likely reflects a read error, since a far larger clone is one base away. The rearrangement joins TRBV30 to TRBJ1-5, with no clear D. Trimming stripped 3 bases from V and 3 bases from J, with 9 bases between. The CDR3 runs to 13 residues. Germline V lookup: CDR1 GTSNPN, CDR2 SVGIG (reference sequence). The DNA for the CDR3 is TGTGCCTGGAGGCTGGCATACAATCAGCCCCAGCATTTT. Translation gives CAWRLAYNQPQHF.

This clone occurred a few times. The V gene is TRBV7-8, the J gene TRBJ2-7; D call uncertain. V dropped 1 base and J dropped 7 bases, with 14 bases sitting between them. The CDR3 spans 14 residues. Germline lookup yields CDR1 SGHVS and CDR2 FQNEAQ. In DNA form, the CDR3 reads TGTGCCAGCAGCTTAGACCAGATAGGACGAGAGCAGTACTTC. Protein: CASSLDQIGREQYF.

The V gene is TRBV5-6, the J gene TRBJ2-3, with TRBD2 matching 7 bases. Germline V gene sequence: CDR1 SGHDT, CDR2 YYEEEE. The length of the CDR3 is 14 residues. J lost 10 bases, V lost 2 bases, and 10 bases had no gene match. The CDR3 DNA sequence: TGTGCCAGCAGCTTAAGGGACTCCCGGGGGGCGCAGTATTTT. This sequence encodes CASSLRDSRGAQYF. Based on the CDR3 plus reference TRBV5-6 and TRBJ2-3, the full variable domain is DAGVTQSPTHLIKTRGQQVTLRCSPKSGHDTVSWYQQALGQGPQFIFQYYEEEERQRGNFPDRFSGHQFPNYSSELNVNALLLGDSALYLCASSLRDSRGAQYFGPGTRLTVL.

V is TRBV5-6 and J is TRBJ2-7, with D tentatively TRBD2 (6 bases). V was clipped by 4 bases and J by 9 bases, with 17 bases between them. Per the germline V gene, CDR1 is SGHDT and CDR2 is YYEEEE. The CDR3 consists of 13 residues. The CDR3 reads CASSAGSGRGQYF. DNA for the CDR3: TGTGCCAGCAGCGCGGGGTCTGGTCGAGGGCAGTACTTC.

This clone was found a few times. The chain carries TRBV7-7 and TRBJ2-5; 13 bases align to TRBD2. Trimming took 1 base from V and 6 from J; bases not matched to a gene: 8. Germline values: CDR1 SSHAT, CDR2 FNYEAQ (reference sequence). CDR3 length: 17 residues. The CDR3 here is CASSLGRLAGGHQTQYF. The CDR3 coding sequence is TGTGCCAGCAGCTTAGGTCGACTAGCGGGGGGCCATCAGACCCAGTACTTC.

The chain uses TRBV7-9 and TRBJ2-7; 13 nucleotides align to TRBD2. Germline trimming cut 5 bases from V and 11 bases from J; bases unmatched to any gene: 3. CDR1 and CDR2 (germline): SEHNR, FQNEAQ (reference sequence). This CDR3 spans 12 amino acids. In DNA form, the CDR3 reads TGTGCCAGCAGCCGAGGGACTAGCGGGAAGTACTTC. Translated: CASSRGTSGKYF.

This clone was seen more than once but under ten times. The rearrangement links TRBV4-2 to TRBJ1-3, with no clear D. Germline CDR1 and CDR2: LGHNA and YNFKEQ. This CDR3 comprises 15 residues. V was clipped by 0 bases and J by 10 bases, with 16 bases between them. CDR3 in DNA: TGTGCCAGCAGCCAAGATTTCGGGCCCTCAAGGACCATATATTTT. It encodes CASSQDFGPSRTIYF.

This clone occurred a few times. The V and J genes are TRBV29-1 and TRBJ1-2; D remains unclear. Germline-derived CDR1 and CDR2 are SQVTM and ANQGSEA. The CDR3 runs to 13 residues. V lost 4 bases and J 4 bases, leaving 13 bases between the germline ends. The CDR3 DNA follows: TGCAGCGTTGTTTCCCCAAGGAGCTATGGCTACACCTTC. This sequence encodes CSVVSPRSYGYTF.

Concerning this clone: The junction differs from germline at one of its ends, possibly a read error. This chain connects TRBV5-6 to TRBJ2-2; D is unclear. CDR3 length: 11 amino acids. Germline lookup yields CDR1 SGHDT and CDR2 YYEEEE. CDR3 DNA: TGTGCAAGCACGCGGAACGGGGAGCTGTTTTTT. Translating gives CASTRNGELFF.

This clone has a handful of counts. This chain links TRBV11-2 with TRBJ2-1; TRBD2 matches 8 bases. The CDR3 is 15 residues long. Germline CDR1 reads SGHAT; CDR2 reads FQNNGV. The V gene end was trimmed by 2 bases and the J gene end by 7 bases; junction bases not matched to a gene: 7. The CDR3 protein is CASSLIAGIGNEQFF. The CDR3 DNA reads as TGTGCCAGCAGCTTAATAGCGGGAATAGGGAATGAGCAGTTCTTC.

This clone was seen repeatedly, ten times or more. The V and J genes are TRBV2 and TRBJ2-7; D ambiguous. Germline values: CDR1 SNHLY, CDR2 FYNNEI. The CDR3 has 12 residues. Trimming took 2 bases from V and 1 from J, leaving 3 bases between them. In DNA form, the CDR3 reads TGTGCCAGCAGTGAACAGTCCTACGAGCAGTACTTC. It encodes CASSEQSYEQYF.

V usage is TRBV5-1 and J usage is TRBJ2-5; D assignment may be TRBD1 or TRBD2 (5 bases each). CDR1 is SGHRS, CDR2 YFSETQ, per germline. Trimming removed 0 bases from V and 7 bases from J, with 28 bases in between. The CDR3 has 19 residues. This CDR3 reads CASSLGDDPGVSPRGTQYF. CDR3 nucleotide sequence: TGCGCCAGCAGCTTGGGGGACGACCCGGGCGTATCTCCACGAGGGACCCAGTACTTC.

This clone was picked up a small number of times. This may come from a read error, since a much larger clone is one base off. The chain employs TRBV7-9 and TRBJ2-3; D may be TRBD1 (8 bases). The CDR3 sequence is 17 residues long. V was trimmed by 4 bases and J by 3 bases, leaving 20 bases between them. Germline-derived CDR1 and CDR2 are SEHNR and FQNEAQ (reference sequence). The CDR3 spells CASSSRGSGTGTDTQYF. The CDR3 DNA sequence: TGTGCCAGCAGCTCGAGGGGGAGCGGGACAGGAACAGATACGCAGTATTTT.

Note on this clone: At one of its ends the junction is not consistent with the germline gene, which may arise from a read error. Other DNA sequences in the same sample also yield this CDR3. The chain joins TRBV6-6 to TRBJ1-1; D is possibly TRBD1 (5 bases). Per germline, CDR1 MNHNY and CDR2 SVGAGI (reference sequence). This CDR3 is built from 14 residues. CDR3 coding DNA: TGTGCCAGCAGCCTCCGCGGTATGGACACTGAAGCCTTCTTT. Its protein is CASSLRGMDTEAFF.

In its sample, this clone was seen a few times. The V call is TRBV30, the J call TRBJ1-4; a possible D gene is TRBD1 (5 bases). Germline lookup yields CDR1 GTSNPN and CDR2 SVGIG (reference sequence). Trimming cost V 2 bases and J 8 bases, with 15 bases left between them. There are 14 residues in the CDR3. In DNA, the CDR3 is TGTGCCTGGAGTCTGGGGCAAAGGGGAGAAAAACTGTTTTTT. This sequence encodes CAWSLGQRGEKLFF.

On this clone: The sample holds other DNA sequences that translate to the same CDR3. This chain links TRBV2 with TRBJ2-6, with TRBD1 matching 8 bases. This CDR3 is built from 16 residues. The trim removed 5 bases at V and 4 bases at J, leaving 7 bases unmatched. Germline V gene data show CDR1 as SNHLY and CDR2 as FYNNEI. CDR3 sequence: CASSRDRSSGANVLTF. The CDR3 DNA reads TGTGCCAGCAGTAGGGACAGGTCCTCGGGGGCCAACGTCCTGACTTTC.

This clone was recorded only once. The V and J genes are TRBV7-9 and TRBJ2-1; 9 bases map to TRBD2. The CDR3 contains 14 residues. Germline CDR1 SEHNR, CDR2 FQNEAQ (reference sequence). Trimming removed 6 bases from V and 6 bases from J; junction bases left unmatched: 6. CDR3 sequence reads: CASSPSGTSNEQFF. The CDR3 DNA is TGTGCCAGCAGTCCTAGCGGGACTAGCAATGAGCAGTTCTTC.

This chain links TRBV12-5 with TRBJ2-5; D possibly corresponds to TRBD1 (5 bases). V was trimmed by 1 base and J by 1 base, leaving 10 bases between them. This CDR3 has 15 amino acids. Germline V gene sequence: CDR1 LGHNT, CDR2 FRNRAP. The CDR3 protein is CASGLGDRSQETQYF. The CDR3 DNA sequence: TGTGCTAGTGGTTTGGGCGACAGATCCCAAGAGACCCAGTACTTC.